These 4 T cell receptor beta chains originate from one sample sequenced in a study of blood T cell repertoires in COVID-19. TCRdb's copy holds only in-frame clones and misses some; the assay was immunoSEQ multiplex PCR. This table has 300,000 to 350,000 clones, approximately 88% appearing once. The sample was peripheral blood. The origin of the receptors is a man aged 25-45 years with COVID-19, enrolled during active disease.

The rearrangement uses TRBV12-2 and TRBJ1-5. TRBV12-2 is given as a pseudogene. The CDR3 is 18 amino acids. The CDR3 protein is CASRLDFTGFGKNQPQHF. CDR3 DNA sequence: TGTGCAAGTCGCTTAGATTTCACCGGGTTCGGCAAAAATCAGCCCCAGCATTTT.

This clone was picked up a small number of times. The V gene is TRBV10-3, the J gene TRBJ1-1, with D tentatively TRBD1 (5 bases). The CDR3 spans 12 residues. V lost 6 bases, J lost 2 bases, and 7 bases lay in between. Germline V gene data show CDR1 as ENHRY and CDR2 as SYGVKD. CDR3 loop: CAISRANTEAFF. The CDR3 DNA reads as TGTGCCATCAGCAGGGCTAACACTGAAGCTTTCTTT.

The gene calls are TRBV3-1 (or the pseudogene TRBV3-2) and TRBJ2-1; the D gene is possibly TRBD2 (6 bases). There are 14 residues in the CDR3. The V gene's germline CDR1 is LGHDT and CDR2 YNNKEL (reference sequence). Trimming stripped 8 bases from V and 5 bases from J, with 16 bases between. CDR3 DNA: TGTGCCAGCGGTAAAGCCGGGACTGACAATGAGCAGTTCTTC. This translates into CASGKAGTDNEQFF.

The chain couples TRBV5-5 to TRBJ2-7; 7 positions match TRBD1. Germline CDR1 is SGHKS and CDR2 is YYEKEE (reference sequence). The CDR3 loop spans 17 amino acids. With 4 bases clipped from V and 0 bases from J, the junction kept 13 bases outside the gene matches. The CDR3 nucleotides read TGTGCCAGCAGCCCATCGAGGGGGCTCCCGAGCTCCTACGAGCAGTACTTC. Its translation is CASSPSRGLPSSYEQYF.